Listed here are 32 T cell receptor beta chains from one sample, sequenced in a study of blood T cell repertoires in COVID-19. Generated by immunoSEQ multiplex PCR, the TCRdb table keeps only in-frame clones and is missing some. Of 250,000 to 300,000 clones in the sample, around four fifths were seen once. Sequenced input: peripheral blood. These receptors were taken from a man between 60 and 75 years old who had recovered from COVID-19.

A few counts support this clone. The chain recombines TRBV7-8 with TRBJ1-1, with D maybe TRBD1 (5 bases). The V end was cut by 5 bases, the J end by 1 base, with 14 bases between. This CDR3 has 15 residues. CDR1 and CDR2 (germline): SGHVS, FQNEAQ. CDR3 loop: CASSELRGGNTEAFF. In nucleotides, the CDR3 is TGTGCCAGCAGCGAATTAAGGGGCGGGAACACTGAAGCTTTCTTT. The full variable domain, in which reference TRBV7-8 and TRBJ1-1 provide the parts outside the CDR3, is GAGVSQSPRYKVAKRGQDVALRCDPISGHVSLFWYQQALGQGPEFLTYFQNEAQLDKSGLPSDRFFAERPEGSVSTLKIQRTQQEDSAVYLCASSELRGGNTEAFFGQGTRLTVV.

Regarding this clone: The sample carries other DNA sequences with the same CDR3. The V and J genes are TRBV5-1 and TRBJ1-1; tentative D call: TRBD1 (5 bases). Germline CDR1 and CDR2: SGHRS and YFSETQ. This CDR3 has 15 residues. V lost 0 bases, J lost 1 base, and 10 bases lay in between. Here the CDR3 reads CASSLDGRGNTEAFF. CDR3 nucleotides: TGCGCCAGCAGCTTGGACGGGAGGGGGAACACTGAAGCTTTCTTT.

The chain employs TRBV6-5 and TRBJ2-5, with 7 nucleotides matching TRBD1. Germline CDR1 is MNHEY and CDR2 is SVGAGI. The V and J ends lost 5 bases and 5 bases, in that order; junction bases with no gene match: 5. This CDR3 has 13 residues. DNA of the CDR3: TGTGCCAGCAGTATAACAGGGGTGGAGACCCAGTACTTC. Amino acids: CASSITGVETQYF.

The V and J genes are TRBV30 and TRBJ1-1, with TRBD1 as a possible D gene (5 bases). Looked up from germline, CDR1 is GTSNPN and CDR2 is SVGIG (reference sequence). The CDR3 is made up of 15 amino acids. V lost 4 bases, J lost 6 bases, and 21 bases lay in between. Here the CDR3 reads CAWNTHRRGSAEAFF. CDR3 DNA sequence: TGTGCCTGGAACACCCACCGCCGGGGGAGCGCTGAAGCTTTCTTT.

As DNA, the CDR3 is TGTGCCAGCAGCGTACCTAGCTCTGGTGGTGAGCAGTACTTC. Translating it yields CASSVPSSGGEQYF. The chain joins TRBV9 to TRBJ2-7; maybe TRBD2 (5 bases). The V gene's germline CDR1 is SGDLS and CDR2 YYNGEE. V lost 1 base and J 7 bases, leaving 15 bases between the germline ends. This CDR3 contains 14 residues.

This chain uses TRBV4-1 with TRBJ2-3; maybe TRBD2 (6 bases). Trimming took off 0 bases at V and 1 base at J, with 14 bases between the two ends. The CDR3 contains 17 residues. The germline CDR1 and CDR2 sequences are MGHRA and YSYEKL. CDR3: CASSQDGGPGGTDTQYF. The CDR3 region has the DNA TGCGCCAGCAGCCAAGATGGGGGACCGGGGGGCACAGATACGCAGTATTTT.

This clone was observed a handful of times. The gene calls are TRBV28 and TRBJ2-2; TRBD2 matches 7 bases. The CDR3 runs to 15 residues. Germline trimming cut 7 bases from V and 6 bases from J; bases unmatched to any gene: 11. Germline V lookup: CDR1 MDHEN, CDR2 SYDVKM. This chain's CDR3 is CASTPGLPRAGELFF. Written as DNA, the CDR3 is TGTGCCAGCACCCCGGGACTACCCAGGGCCGGGGAGCTGTTTTTT.

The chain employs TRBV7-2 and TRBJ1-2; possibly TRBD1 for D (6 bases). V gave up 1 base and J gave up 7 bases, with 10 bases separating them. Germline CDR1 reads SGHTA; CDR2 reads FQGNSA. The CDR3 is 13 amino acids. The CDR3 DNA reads TGTGCCAGCAGCTTAGGGCAGGGGTTTGGCTACACCTTC. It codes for CASSLGQGFGYTF.

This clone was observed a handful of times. The CDR3 reads CASSSRTGGAYEQYF. In DNA, the CDR3 is TGCGCCAGCAGCTCACGGACAGGGGGGGCCTACGAGCAGTACTTC. The rearrangement joins TRBV5-1 to TRBJ2-7, with 10 bases that match TRBD1. The V gene's germline CDR1 is SGHRS and CDR2 YFSETQ. Trimming removed 3 bases from V and 2 bases from J; junction bases left unmatched: 5. This CDR3 has 15 amino acids.

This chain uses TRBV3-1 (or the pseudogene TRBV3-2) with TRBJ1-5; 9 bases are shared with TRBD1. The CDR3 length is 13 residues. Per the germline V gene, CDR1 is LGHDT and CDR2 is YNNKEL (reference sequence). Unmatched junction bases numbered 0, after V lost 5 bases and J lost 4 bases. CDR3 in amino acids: CASSGTGNQPQHF. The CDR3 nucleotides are TGTGCCAGCAGCGGGACAGGGAATCAGCCCCAGCATTTT.

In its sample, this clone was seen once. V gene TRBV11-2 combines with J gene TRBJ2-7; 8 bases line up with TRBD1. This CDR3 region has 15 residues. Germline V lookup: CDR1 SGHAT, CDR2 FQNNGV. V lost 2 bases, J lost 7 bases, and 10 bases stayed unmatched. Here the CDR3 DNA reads TGTGCCAGCAGCTTAACCCGACAGGGGAGCGGGGAGCAGTACTTC. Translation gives CASSLTRQGSGEQYF.

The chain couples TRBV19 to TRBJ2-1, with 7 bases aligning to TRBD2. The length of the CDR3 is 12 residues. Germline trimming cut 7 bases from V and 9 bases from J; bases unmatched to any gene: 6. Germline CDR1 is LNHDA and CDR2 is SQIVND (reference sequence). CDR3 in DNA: TGTGCCAGTAAAAGCGGGATCGGTGAGCAGTTCTTC. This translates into CASKSGIGEQFF.

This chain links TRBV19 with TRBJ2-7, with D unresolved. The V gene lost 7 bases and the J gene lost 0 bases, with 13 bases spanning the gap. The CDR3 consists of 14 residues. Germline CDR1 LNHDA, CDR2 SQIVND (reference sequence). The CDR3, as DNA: TGTGCCAGTAAGTTCCAGAGGAGCTCCTACGAGCAGTACTTC. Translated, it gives CASKFQRSSYEQYF.

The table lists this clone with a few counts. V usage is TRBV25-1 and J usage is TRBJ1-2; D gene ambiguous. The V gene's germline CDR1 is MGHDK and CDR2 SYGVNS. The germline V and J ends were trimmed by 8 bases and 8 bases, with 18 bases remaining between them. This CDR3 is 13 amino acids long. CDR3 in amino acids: CASGPLPGGGYTF. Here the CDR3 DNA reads TGTGCCAGCGGGCCGCTCCCCGGAGGGGGCTACACCTTC.

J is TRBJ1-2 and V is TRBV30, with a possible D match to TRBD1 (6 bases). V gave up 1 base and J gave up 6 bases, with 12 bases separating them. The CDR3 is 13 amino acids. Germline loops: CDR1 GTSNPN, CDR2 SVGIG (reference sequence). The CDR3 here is CAWSEQGLDGYTF. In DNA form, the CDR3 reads TGTGCCTGGAGTGAACAGGGTCTGGATGGCTACACCTTC.

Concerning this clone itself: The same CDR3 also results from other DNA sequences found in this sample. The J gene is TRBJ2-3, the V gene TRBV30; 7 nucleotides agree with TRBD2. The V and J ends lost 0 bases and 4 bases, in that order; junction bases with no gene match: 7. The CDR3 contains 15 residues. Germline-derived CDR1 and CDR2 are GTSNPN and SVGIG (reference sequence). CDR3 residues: CAWSVGGSGADTQYF. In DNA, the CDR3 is TGTGCCTGGAGTGTGGGCGGGAGTGGGGCAGATACGCAGTATTTT.

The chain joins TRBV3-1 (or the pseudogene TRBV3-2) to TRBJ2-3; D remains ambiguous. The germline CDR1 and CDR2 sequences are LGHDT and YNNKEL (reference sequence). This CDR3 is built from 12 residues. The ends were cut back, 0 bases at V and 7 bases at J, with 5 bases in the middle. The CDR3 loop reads CASSQEAYTQYF. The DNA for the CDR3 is TGTGCCAGCAGCCAAGAAGCGTATACGCAGTATTTT.

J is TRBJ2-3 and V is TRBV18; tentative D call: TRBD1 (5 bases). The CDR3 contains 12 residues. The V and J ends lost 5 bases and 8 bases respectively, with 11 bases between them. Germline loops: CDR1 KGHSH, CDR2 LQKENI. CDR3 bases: TGTGCCAGCTCAGAAAGGGGTGGTACGCAGTATTTT. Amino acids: CASSERGGTQYF.

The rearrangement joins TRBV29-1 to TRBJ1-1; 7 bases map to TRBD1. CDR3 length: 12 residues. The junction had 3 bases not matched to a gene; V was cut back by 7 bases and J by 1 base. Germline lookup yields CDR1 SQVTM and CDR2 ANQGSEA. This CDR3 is CSAWTGNTEAFF. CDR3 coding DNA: TGCAGCGCCTGGACAGGGAACACTGAAGCTTTCTTT.

The CDR3 coding sequence is TGTGCCAGCAGCGCCGGGACTAGCGGGGCGAACGGGGAGCTGTTTTTT. Protein: CASSAGTSGANGELFF. The chain employs TRBV9 and TRBJ2-2; 13 bases are shared with TRBD2. The CDR3 extends over 16 amino acids. Trimming at V came to 3 bases and at J to 7 bases, leaving 6 bases not matched to a gene. The germline V gene encodes CDR1 SGDLS and CDR2 YYNGEE.

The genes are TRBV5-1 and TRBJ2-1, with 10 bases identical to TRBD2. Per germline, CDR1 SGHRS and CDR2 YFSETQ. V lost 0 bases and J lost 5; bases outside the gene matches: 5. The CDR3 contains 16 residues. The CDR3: CASSLVAGGTNNEQFF. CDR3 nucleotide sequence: TGCGCCAGCAGCTTGGTAGCGGGAGGCACAAACAATGAGCAGTTCTTC.

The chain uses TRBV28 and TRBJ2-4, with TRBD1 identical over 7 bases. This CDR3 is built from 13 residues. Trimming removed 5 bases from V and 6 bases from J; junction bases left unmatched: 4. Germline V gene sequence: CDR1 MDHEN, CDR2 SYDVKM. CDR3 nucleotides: TGTGCCAGCAGTCCAAGGGACAGAAACATTCAGTACTTC. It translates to CASSPRDRNIQYF.

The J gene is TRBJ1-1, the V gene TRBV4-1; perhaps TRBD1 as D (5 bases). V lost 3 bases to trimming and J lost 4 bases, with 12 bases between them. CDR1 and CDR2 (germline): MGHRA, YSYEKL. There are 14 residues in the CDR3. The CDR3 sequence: CASSQPRVGTEAFF. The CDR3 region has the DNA TGCGCCAGCAGCCAGCCCAGGGTGGGCACTGAAGCTTTCTTT.

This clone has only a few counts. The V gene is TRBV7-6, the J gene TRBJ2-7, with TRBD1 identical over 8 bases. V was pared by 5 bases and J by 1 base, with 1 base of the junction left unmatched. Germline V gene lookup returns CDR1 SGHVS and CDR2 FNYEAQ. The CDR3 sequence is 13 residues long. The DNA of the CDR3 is TGTGCCAGCAGCGGACAGGGTTCCTACGAGCAGTACTTC. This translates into CASSGQGSYEQYF. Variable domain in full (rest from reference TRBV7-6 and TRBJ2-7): GAGVSQSPRYKVTKRGQDVALRCDPISGHVSLYWYRQALGQGPEFLTYFNYEAQQDKSGLPNDRFSAERPEGSISTLTIQRTEQRDSAMYRCASSGQGSYEQYFGPGTRLTVT.

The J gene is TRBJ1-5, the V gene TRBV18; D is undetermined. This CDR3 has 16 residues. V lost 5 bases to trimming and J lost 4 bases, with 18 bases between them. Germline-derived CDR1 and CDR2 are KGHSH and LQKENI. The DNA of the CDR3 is TGTGCCAGCTCATTATCGCTCCGCGGGGTGAATCAGCCCCAGCATTTT. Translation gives CASSLSLRGVNQPQHF.

CDR3 amino acids: CAISESTRVGEQYF. Here the CDR3 DNA reads TGTGCCATCAGTGAGTCGACCAGGGTTGGCGAGCAGTACTTC. This chain uses TRBV10-3 with TRBJ2-7; D is possibly TRBD1 (5 bases). V gave up 0 bases and J gave up 6 bases, with 12 bases separating them. Germline V lookup: CDR1 ENHRY, CDR2 SYGVKD. The CDR3 runs 14 residues.

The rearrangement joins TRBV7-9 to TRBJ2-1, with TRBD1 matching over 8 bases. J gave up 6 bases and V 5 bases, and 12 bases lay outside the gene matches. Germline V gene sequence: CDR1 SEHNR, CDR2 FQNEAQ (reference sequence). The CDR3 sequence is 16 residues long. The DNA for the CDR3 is TGTGCCAGCAGCGCAAGCCGGGACAGGACTCTCAATGAGCAGTTCTTC. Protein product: CASSASRDRTLNEQFF.

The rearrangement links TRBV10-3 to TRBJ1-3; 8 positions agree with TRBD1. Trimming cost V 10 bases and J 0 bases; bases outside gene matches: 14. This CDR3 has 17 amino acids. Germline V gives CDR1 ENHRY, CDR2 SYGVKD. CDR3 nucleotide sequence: TGTGCCACCCTTCGACAGGGGTCAATGAGCTCTGGAAACACCATATATTTT. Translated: CATLRQGSMSSGNTIYF.

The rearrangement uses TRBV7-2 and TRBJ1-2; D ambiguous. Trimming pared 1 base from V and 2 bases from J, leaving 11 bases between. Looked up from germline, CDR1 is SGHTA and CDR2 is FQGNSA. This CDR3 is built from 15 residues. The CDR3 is CASSLVPGPNYGYTF. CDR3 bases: TGTGCCAGCAGCTTAGTTCCGGGTCCCAACTATGGCTACACCTTC.

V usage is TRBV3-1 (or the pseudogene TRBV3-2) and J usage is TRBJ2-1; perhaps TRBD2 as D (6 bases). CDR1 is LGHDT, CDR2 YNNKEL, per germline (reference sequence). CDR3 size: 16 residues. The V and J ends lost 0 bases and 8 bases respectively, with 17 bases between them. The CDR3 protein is CASSQDRAGWRDEQFF. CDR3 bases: TGTGCCAGCAGCCAAGATAGGGCGGGTTGGAGGGATGAGCAGTTCTTC.

The CDR3 protein is CASSLGLGNSPLHF. The CDR3 DNA reads as TGTGCCAGCAGCTTAGGACTAGGTAATTCACCCCTCCACTTT. The rearrangement joins TRBV7-2 to TRBJ1-6, with no clear D. CDR3 length: 14 amino acids. Trimming cost V 1 base and J 6 bases, with 7 bases left between them. The germline V gene has CDR1 SGHTA and CDR2 FQGNSA. The whole variable domain, remainder taken from reference TRBV7-2 and TRBJ1-6, is GAGVSQSPSNKVTEKGKDVELRCDPISGHTALYWYRQSLGQGLEFLIYFQGNSAPDKSGLPSDRFSAERTGGSVSTLTIQRTQQEDSAVYLCASSLGLGNSPLHFGNGTRLTVT.

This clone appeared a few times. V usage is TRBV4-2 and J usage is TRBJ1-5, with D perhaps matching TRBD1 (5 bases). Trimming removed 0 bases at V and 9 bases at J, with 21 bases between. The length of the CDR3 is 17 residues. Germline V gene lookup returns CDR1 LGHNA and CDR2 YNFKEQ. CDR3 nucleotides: TGTGCCAGCAGCCAAGAGTGGGGCCAGGTGGTAGCAAGGCCCCAGCATTTT. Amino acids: CASSQEWGQVVARPQHF.